These 24 T cell receptor beta chains share one sample of origin, sequenced in a study of T cell changes during pregnancy in multiple sclerosis. Clones were sequenced by immunoSEQ multiplex PCR, and TCRdb holds only the in-frame ones, with some missing. The data show around 28,000 clones, roughly nine tenths seen once. The specimen was CD4+ T cells from peripheral blood mononuclear cells, collected in the first trimester of pregnancy. The origin of the receptors is a female donor in good health, enrolled as a control in a pregnancy study.

This rearrangement joins TRBV14 to TRBJ2-1, with TRBD2 as a possible D gene (6 bases). CDR1 is SGHDN, CDR2 FVKESK, per germline. The CDR3 is 13 residues long. The V gene lost 6 bases and the J gene lost 8 bases, with 14 bases spanning the gap. The CDR3 region has the DNA TGTGCCAGCAGGGACTACTCTGTAGATGAGCAGTTCTTC. Encoded protein: CASRDYSVDEQFF. Variable domain in full (rest from reference TRBV14 and TRBJ2-1): EAGVTQFPSHSVIEKGQTVTLRCDPISGHDNLYWYRRVMGKEIKFLLHFVKESKQDESGMPNNRFLAERTGGTYSTLKVQPAELEDSGVYFCASRDYSVDEQFFGPGTRLTVL.

This clone was seen a few times. The CDR3 region has the DNA TGTGCCAGCTCACCGGGACAGGCATACTATGGCTACACCTTC. Its protein product is CASSPGQAYYGYTF. The chain is built from TRBV18 and TRBJ1-2, with 8 bases that match TRBD1. This CDR3 is built from 14 residues. The germline V gene has CDR1 KGHSH and CDR2 LQKENI. Unmatched junction bases numbered 3, after V lost 3 bases and J lost 3 bases.

This chain uses TRBV18 with TRBJ2-3; 8 bases align to TRBD2. Germline CDR1 and CDR2: KGHSH and LQKENI. The V and J ends lost 2 bases and 2 bases, in that order; junction bases with no gene match: 9. This CDR3 comprises 17 residues. The DNA of the CDR3 is TGTGCCAGCTCACCATTTCGAGCGGGGGTCCTCACAGATACGCAGTATTTT. Its protein product is CASSPFRAGVLTDTQYF.

The chain recombines TRBV5-6 with TRBJ1-5; D remains ambiguous. Germline V lookup: CDR1 SGHDT, CDR2 YYEEEE. The CDR3 spans 15 residues. The germline V and J ends were trimmed by 1 base and 5 bases, with 13 bases remaining between them. Here the CDR3 DNA reads TGTGCCAGCAGCTTGTTGGCAGCGCCCGATCAGCCCCAGCATTTT. This sequence encodes CASSLLAAPDQPQHF.

The chain links TRBV25-1 to TRBJ2-7; D is unclear. The CDR3 sequence is 12 residues long. Trimming stripped 3 bases from V and 0 bases from J, with 3 bases between. The germline gives CDR1 MGHDK, CDR2 SYGVNS. CDR3 sequence (DNA): TGTGCCAGCAGTGACAGCTCCTACGAGCAGTACTTC. It specifies CASSDSSYEQYF.

This rearrangement joins TRBV25-1 to TRBJ2-6; 9 positions match TRBD1. The CDR3 consists of 17 residues. Germline CDR1 and CDR2: MGHDK and SYGVNS. The V gene end was trimmed by 9 bases and the J gene end by 0 bases; junction bases not matched to a gene: 9. As DNA, the CDR3 is TGTGCCAGGACCTCCTGGACAGGGGACTCTGGGGCCAACGTCCTGACTTTC. Its translation is CARTSWTGDSGANVLTF.

This chain connects TRBV27 to TRBJ2-1, with 7 nucleotides matching TRBD2. Unmatched junction bases numbered 8, after V lost 6 bases and J lost 3 bases. The germline CDR1 and CDR2 sequences are MNHEY and SMNVEV (reference sequence). CDR3 length: 15 residues. CDR3 DNA sequence: TGTGCCAGCAGACCCGGGACGGGAGGCTACAATGAGCAGTTCTTC. Translating it yields CASRPGTGGYNEQFF.

The V call is TRBV6-5, the J call TRBJ2-5, with 8 bases lining up with TRBD1. The junction had 14 bases not matched to a gene; V was cut back by 4 bases and J by 7 bases. From germline, CDR1 is MNHEY and CDR2 SVGAGI. The CDR3 sequence is 16 residues long. CDR3 sequence reads: CASSSPRGQGLGTQYF. In nucleotides, the CDR3 is TGTGCCAGCAGTTCCCCCCGCGGACAGGGATTGGGGACCCAGTACTTC.

This chain connects TRBV7-6 to TRBJ2-5; perhaps TRBD1 as D (5 bases). The J call is doubtful: the DNA matches TRBJ2-7 better. Germline V gene data show CDR1 as SGHVS and CDR2 as FNYEAQ. This CDR3 is built from 14 residues. CDR3 coding DNA: TGTGCCAGCAGCCGTACCGACAGTTACTACGAGCAGTACTTC. Protein sequence: CASSRTDSYYEQYF.

This clone was picked up one time. The V call is TRBV11-1, the J call TRBJ2-1; D possibly corresponds to TRBD1 (6 bases). Germline CDR1 and CDR2: SGHAT and FQDESV (reference sequence). This CDR3 contains 16 residues. Trimming shortened V by 1 base and J by 2 bases, and 12 bases separated the two germline ends. CDR3 amino acids: CASSLGDIRTYNEQFF. CDR3 bases: TGTGCCAGCAGCTTAGGGGACATTCGGACCTACAATGAGCAGTTCTTC.

The V and J genes are TRBV6-5 and TRBJ1-5; unclear D gene. Deletions cut 6 bases from V and 7 bases from J, with 13 bases between. In germline, CDR1 is MNHEY, CDR2 SVGAGI. The CDR3 is 13 residues long. CDR3 DNA sequence: TGTGCCAGCAGCCCCTCTAAAGAGCAGCCCCAGCATTTT. It translates to CASSPSKEQPQHF.

The chain uses TRBV6-6 and TRBJ2-3; 11 bases are a match to TRBD2. Trimming cost V 2 bases and J 1 base; bases outside gene matches: 2. The germline gives CDR1 MNHNY, CDR2 SVGAGI (reference sequence). The CDR3 covers 16 residues. The CDR3 is CASSYRGLAGTDTQYF. CDR3 bases: TGTGCCAGCAGTTACCGGGGACTAGCGGGCACAGATACGCAGTATTTT.

The CDR3 region has the DNA TGTGCCAGCAGCCAAGAGGGGGGGAGCTCCTACGAGCAGTACTTC. This gives the protein CASSQEGGSSYEQYF. The V call is TRBV4-2, the J call TRBJ2-5; 7 nucleotides agree with TRBD2. The J call may be faulty, since TRBJ2-7 better matches the DNA end. Per the germline V gene, CDR1 is LGHNA and CDR2 is YNFKEQ. The CDR3 sequence is 15 residues long.

The chain combines TRBV27 with TRBJ1-2, with 7 bases matching TRBD1. Germline values: CDR1 MNHEY, CDR2 SMNVEV (reference sequence). The CDR3 contains 13 residues. J was trimmed by 7 bases and V by 6 bases; bases with no gene match: 8. In DNA form, the CDR3 reads TGTGCCAGCAGGGACAGGACATCTGTTGGCTACACCTTC. It codes for CASRDRTSVGYTF.

V is TRBV9 and J is TRBJ2-7; D is uncertain. V was pared by 0 bases and J by 0 bases, with 7 bases between. This CDR3 contains 14 residues. Germline V gene sequence: CDR1 SGDLS, CDR2 YYNGEE. In DNA, the CDR3 is TGTGCCAGCAGCGTAGCGGCTAGCTCCTACGAGCAGTACTTC. Its protein product is CASSVAASSYEQYF.

The CDR3 here is CASSYGQNYGYTF. CDR3 nucleotide sequence: TGTGCCAGCAGTTACGGACAGAACTATGGCTACACCTTC. The chain uses TRBV6-5 and TRBJ1-2; a possible D gene is TRBD1 (6 bases). Germline lookup yields CDR1 MNHEY and CDR2 SVGAGI. The CDR3 covers 13 residues. V was shortened by 2 bases and J by 2 bases, with 6 bases between the two germline ends.

V and J are TRBV28 and TRBJ2-3; 8 bases are shared with TRBD2. Germline lookup yields CDR1 MDHEN and CDR2 SYDVKM. The CDR3 covers 14 residues. V was clipped by 7 bases and J by 1 base; unmatched bases: 4. The CDR3 region has the DNA TGTGCCAGCATTACTAGCGGAGGCACAGATACGCAGTATTTT. It is translated as CASITSGGTDTQYF.

The chain links TRBV10-3 to TRBJ2-5, with 8 bases that match TRBD1. The germline CDR1 and CDR2 sequences are ENHRY and SYGVKD. The CDR3 has 13 residues. Trimming at V came to 6 bases and at J to 4 bases, leaving 4 bases not matched to a gene. The CDR3 nucleotides read TGTGCCATCAGGACAGGGGAAGTAGAGACCCAGTACTTC. It encodes CAIRTGEVETQYF.

The chain links TRBV16 to TRBJ2-7; a weak D match, TRBD2 (7 bases). Germline-derived CDR1 and CDR2 are KGHSY and FQNENV. The CDR3 contains 12 residues. V shed 3 bases and J shed 6 bases, with 9 bases lying between them. CDR3 DNA: TGTGCCAGCAGCCATAGGGGGGGCGAGCAGTACTTC. It translates to CASSHRGGEQYF.

The chain employs TRBV11-2 and TRBJ2-5, with 8 bases matching TRBD2. The CDR3 has 17 amino acids. The junction had 12 bases not matched to a gene; V was cut back by 5 bases and J by 1 base. Germline V CDR1 and CDR2: SGHAT, FQNNGV. The CDR3 region is CASSPGSGGPSQETQYF. The CDR3 DNA reads as TGTGCCAGCAGCCCAGGGTCGGGGGGGCCCTCCCAAGAGACCCAGTACTTC.

The genes are TRBV30 and TRBJ1-1; TRBD1 is a possible D gene (5 bases). Trimming removed 0 bases at V and 1 base at J, with 9 bases between. There are 14 residues in the CDR3. Per germline, CDR1 GTSNPN and CDR2 SVGIG (reference sequence). For the CDR3, the DNA is TGTGCCTGGAGTGTAATGGGGGGGAACACTGAAGCTTTCTTT. Translated: CAWSVMGGNTEAFF.

The V and J genes are TRBV19 and TRBJ1-5; the D gene is possibly TRBD1 (6 bases). Deletions cut 4 bases from V and 3 bases from J, with 16 bases between. Germline-derived CDR1 and CDR2 are LNHDA and SQIVND (reference sequence). This CDR3 contains 16 residues. CDR3 loop: CASSTIRTAVNQPQHF. In nucleotides, the CDR3 is TGTGCCAGTAGTACGATCCGGACAGCCGTCAATCAGCCCCAGCATTTT. Full variable domain (remainder filled in from reference TRBV19 and TRBJ1-5): DGGITQSPKYLFRKEGQNVTLSCEQNLNHDAMYWYRQDPGQGLRLIYYSQIVNDFQKGDIAEGYSVSREKKESFPLTVTSAQKNPTAFYLCASSTIRTAVNQPQHFGDGTRLSIL.

The chain carries TRBV28 and TRBJ2-2; TRBD2 is a possible D gene (7 bases). Germline CDR1 and CDR2: MDHEN and SYDVKM. Trimming removed 8 bases from V and 5 bases from J, with 12 bases in between. The CDR3 runs 13 residues. CDR3 nucleotide sequence: TGTGCCAGCGGGAGGGGGTCGACCGGGGAGCTGTTTTTT. Translated, it gives CASGRGSTGELFF.

The chain employs TRBV7-2 and TRBJ1-3; 8 bases are a match to TRBD1. The V segment lost 5 bases and the J segment 0 bases; nucleotides outside the gene matches: 9. This CDR3 spans 17 amino acids. Germline CDR1 reads SGHTA; CDR2 reads FQGNSA. CDR3 bases: TGTGCCAGCAGCCCTACTCGACAGGGGAGCTCTGGAAACACCATATATTTT. It yields the protein CASSPTRQGSSGNTIYF.